These 16 T cell receptor beta chains originate from one sample sequenced in a study of T cells in Graves' hyperthyroidism and ophthalmopathy. RNA transcripts served as the template for amplifying TCR beta CDR3 regions. HTBI primers were the set used in a first-round RT-PCR of the TCR CDR3. From the multiplex PCR reads, TCRdb called clonotypes with MiXCR, one entry per CDR3 protein. The repertoire holds about 600,000 distinct CDR3 sequences, with approximately 15% as singletons. Sample: blood. The receptors derive from a woman in her 40s with Graves' ophthalmopathy.

This rearrangement joins TRBV5-1 to TRBJ2-7, with D possibly matching TRBD2 (6 bases). CDR1 SGHRS and CDR2 YFSETQ come from the germline V gene. The length of the CDR3 is 13 residues. V gave up 4 bases and J gave up 7 bases, with 15 bases separating them. The chain's CDR3 is CASSIDGGREQYF. CDR3 DNA: TGCGCCAGCAGCATCGACGGGGGAAGAGAGCAGTACTTC. The full variable domain, rest sourced from reference TRBV5-1 and TRBJ2-7, is KAGVTQTPRYLIKTRGQQVTLSCSPISGHRSVSWYQQTPGQGLQFLFEYFSETQRNKGNFPGRFSGRQFSNSRSEMNVSTLELGDSALYLCASSIDGGREQYFGPGTRLTVT.

This clonotype has a count of ten or more. The chain joins TRBV7-2 to TRBJ1-5; no definite D call. Germline loops: CDR1 SGHTA, CDR2 FQGNSA. The CDR3 length is 13 residues. V shed 1 base and J shed 7 bases, with 8 bases lying between them. The CDR3 coding sequence is TGTGCCAGCAGCTTAGGGGGTTGGCAGCCCCAGCATTTT. Its translation: CASSLGGWQPQHF.

In this sample, this clonotype turned up many times. V usage is TRBV28 and J usage is TRBJ2-7, with TRBD2 identical over 7 bases. CDR1 is MDHEN and CDR2 is SYDVKM in the germline V gene. This CDR3 region has 15 residues. With V trimmed by 5 bases and J by 1 base, 8 bases remained unmatched. Written as DNA, the CDR3 is TGTGCCAGCAGTCACTTGGGGGGGAATTCCTACGAGCAGTACTTC. This sequence encodes CASSHLGGNSYEQYF.

This clonotype was observed at least ten times. The chain has TRBV11-2 and TRBJ2-1; D tentatively reads TRBD1 or TRBD2 (5 bases each). The V gene lost 2 bases and the J gene lost 5 bases, with 13 bases spanning the gap. The length of the CDR3 is 15 residues. Per germline, CDR1 SGHAT and CDR2 FQNNGV. Written as DNA, the CDR3 is TGTGCCAGCAGCTTAATGGGGACCCATAACAATGAGCAGTTCTTC. Its translation is CASSLMGTHNNEQFF.

Of note for this clonotype: A much larger clonotype is one base distant, so this may be a read error. The chain combines TRBV7-9 with TRBJ2-1; 7 bases map to TRBD1. CDR3 length equals 15 residues. CDR1 is SEHNR and CDR2 is FQNEAQ in the germline V gene (reference sequence). The CDR3 DNA reads TGTACCAGCAGCCCCCGCAGGGGGACCTACAATGAGCAGTTCTTC. This sequence encodes CTSSPRRGTYNEQFF. Based on the CDR3 plus reference TRBV7-9 and TRBJ2-1, the full variable domain is DTGVSQNPRHKITKRGQNVTFRCDPISEHNRLYWYRQTLGQGPEFLTYFQNEAQLEKSRLLSDRFSAERPKGSFSTLEIQRTEQGDSAMYLCTSSPRRGTYNEQFFGPGTRLTVL.

There are many counts of this clonotype. This chain joins TRBV5-1 and TRBJ2-1; perhaps D is TRBD1 or TRBD2 (6 bases each). The germline CDR1 and CDR2 sequences are SGHRS and YFSETQ. The CDR3 length is 15 residues. Trimming took 0 bases from V and 1 from J, leaving 8 bases between them. This chain's CDR3 is CASSLGGASYNEQFF. CDR3 sequence (DNA): TGCGCCAGCAGCTTGGGGGGGGCTTCCTACAATGAGCAGTTCTTC.

The V and J genes are TRBV7-2 and TRBJ1-4, with D possibly TRBD1 on 6 matching bases. The CDR3 sequence is 14 residues long. The germline gives CDR1 SGHTA, CDR2 FQGNSA. V lost 5 bases to trimming and J lost 6 bases, with 13 bases between them. The CDR3 protein is CASSVGGAHEKLFF. The CDR3 DNA sequence: TGTGCCAGCAGCGTAGGGGGTGCTCATGAAAAACTGTTTTTT. Combining the CDR3 with reference TRBV7-2 and TRBJ1-4 gives the whole variable domain GAGVSQSPSNKVTEKGKDVELRCDPISGHTALYWYRQSLGQGLEFLIYFQGNSAPDKSGLPSDRFSAERTGGSVSTLTIQRTQQEDSAVYLCASSVGGAHEKLFFGSGTQLSVL.

This clonotype was seen more than once but under ten times. The gene calls are TRBV7-9 and TRBJ1-4, with 11 nucleotides matching TRBD1. CDR1 is SEHNR and CDR2 is FQNEAQ in the germline V gene (reference sequence). Trimming took 6 bases from V and 6 from J; bases not matched to a gene: 3. The CDR3 covers 14 residues. This CDR3 reads CASRPGQGDEKLFF. Written as DNA, the CDR3 is TGTGCCAGCAGACCGGGACAGGGGGATGAAAAACTGTTTTTT.

This clonotype has a single count. The V and J genes are TRBV29-1 and TRBJ2-3; perhaps TRBD1 as D (5 bases). V was pared by 7 bases and J by 8 bases, with 19 bases between. The CDR3 loop spans 13 amino acids. Per germline, CDR1 SQVTM and CDR2 ANQGSEA. This CDR3 is CSADSVGVGTQYF. CDR3 DNA sequence: TGCAGCGCCGACTCGGTAGGGGTGGGTACGCAGTATTTT.

This clonotype was seen ten or more times. This chain links TRBV28 with TRBJ2-5, with 9 positions matching TRBD2. CDR3 length: 16 amino acids. Germline V gives CDR1 MDHEN, CDR2 SYDVKM. V was pared by 4 bases and J by 3 bases, with 9 bases of the junction left unmatched. The CDR3: CASSSLAGDEEETQYF. The CDR3 coding sequence is TGTGCCAGCAGTTCTTTAGCGGGAGATGAAGAAGAGACCCAGTACTTC.

The chain has TRBV14 and TRBJ1-4; D is possibly TRBD1 (6 bases). Germline V lookup: CDR1 SGHDN, CDR2 FVKESK. This CDR3 spans 15 amino acids. The V end was cut by 6 bases, the J end by 4 bases, with 15 bases between. CDR3 nucleotide sequence: TGTGCCAGCAGTCCCGGACAGCAGTTTAATGAAAAACTGTTTTTT. Amino acid sequence: CASSPGQQFNEKLFF.

In this sample, this clonotype turned up many times. This chain connects TRBV28 to TRBJ1-4, with a possible D match to TRBD1 (5 bases). V shed 5 bases and J shed 3 bases, with 10 bases lying between them. This CDR3 is 14 amino acids long. CDR1 and CDR2 from the germline V gene are MDHEN and SYDVKM. The CDR3 nucleotides are TGTGCCAGCAGTGACGGGACGGCTAATGAAAAACTGTTTTTT. Translated: CASSDGTANEKLFF. The full variable domain, rest sourced from reference TRBV28 and TRBJ1-4, is DVKVTQSSRYLVKRTGEKVFLECVQDMDHENMFWYRQDPGLGLRLIYFSYDVKMKEKGDIPEGYSVSREKKERFSLILESASTNQTSMYLCASSDGTANEKLFFGSGTQLSVL.

This clonotype turned up a few times. The V call is TRBV20-1, the J call TRBJ2-2, with 10 bases fitting TRBD2. This CDR3 is 16 amino acids long. The germline CDR1 and CDR2 sequences are DFQATT and SNEGSKA (reference sequence). J lost 2 bases, V lost 2 bases, and 5 bases had no gene match. The CDR3 DNA reads TGCAGTGCTAGATCGGCTAGCGGGAGCAACACCGGGGAGCTGTTTTTT. Translation gives CSARSASGSNTGELFF.

This clonotype was found a few times. The rearrangement uses TRBV27 and TRBJ2-1; D perhaps matches TRBD2 (6 bases). This CDR3 region has 16 residues. Trimming cost V 5 bases and J 0 bases, with 14 bases left between them. Germline lookup yields CDR1 MNHEY and CDR2 SMNVEV (reference sequence). CDR3 sequence (DNA): TGTGCCAGCAGTGACCTTGGAGGGAACTCCTACAATGAGCAGTTCTTC. This codes for CASSDLGGNSYNEQFF.

A remark on this clonotype: A much larger clone lies one base from this, so it may be a read error. The genes are TRBV12-3 or TRBV12-4 and TRBJ2-1; TRBD2 matches at 10 bases. With 6 bases clipped from V and 3 bases from J, the junction kept 2 bases outside the gene matches. The CDR3 is 14 residues long. DNA of the CDR3: TGTGCCAGCAGGTCTAGCGGGGGCTACAATGAGCAGTTCTTC. The encoded protein is CASRSSGGYNEQFF.

The chain combines TRBV20-1 with TRBJ2-7, with 10 bases matching TRBD2. This CDR3 is built from 13 residues. CDR1 and CDR2 from the germline V gene are DFQATT and SNEGSKA (reference sequence). The V segment lost 4 bases and the J segment 3 bases; nucleotides outside the gene matches: 3. CDR3 coding DNA: TGCAGTGCTATTGCTAGCGGGAGCTACGAGCAGTACTTC. Its protein is CSAIASGSYEQYF.